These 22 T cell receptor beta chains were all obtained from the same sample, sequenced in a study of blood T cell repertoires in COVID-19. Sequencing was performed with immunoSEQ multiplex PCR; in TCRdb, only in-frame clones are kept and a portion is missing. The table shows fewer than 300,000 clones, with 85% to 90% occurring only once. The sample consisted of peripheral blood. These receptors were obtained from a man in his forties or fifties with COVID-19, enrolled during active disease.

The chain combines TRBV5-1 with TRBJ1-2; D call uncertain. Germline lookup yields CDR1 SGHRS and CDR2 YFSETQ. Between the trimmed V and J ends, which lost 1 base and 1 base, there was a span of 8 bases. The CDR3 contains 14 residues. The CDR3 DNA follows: TGCGCCAGCAGCTTGTGGGGAGATAACTATGGCTACACCTTC. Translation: CASSLWGDNYGYTF.

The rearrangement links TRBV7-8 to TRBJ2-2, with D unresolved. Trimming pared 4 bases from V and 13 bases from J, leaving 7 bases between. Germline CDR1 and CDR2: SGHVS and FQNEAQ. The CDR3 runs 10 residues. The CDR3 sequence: CASSSELLFF. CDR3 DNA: TGTGCCAGCAGCTCCGAGTTGCTGTTTTTT.

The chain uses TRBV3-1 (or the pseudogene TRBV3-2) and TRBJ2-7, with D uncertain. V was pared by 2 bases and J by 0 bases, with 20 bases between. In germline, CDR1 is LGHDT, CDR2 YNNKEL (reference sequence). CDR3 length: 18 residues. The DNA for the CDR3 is TGTGCCAGCAGCCAACCCAAGAGAGGTCTCCCCAACTCCTACGAGCAGTACTTC. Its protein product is CASSQPKRGLPNSYEQYF.

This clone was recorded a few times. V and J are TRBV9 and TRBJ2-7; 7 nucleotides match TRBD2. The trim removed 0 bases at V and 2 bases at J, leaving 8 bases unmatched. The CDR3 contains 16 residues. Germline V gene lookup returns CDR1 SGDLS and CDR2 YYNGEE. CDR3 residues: CASSVGASGVTYEQYF. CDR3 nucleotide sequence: TGTGCCAGCAGCGTAGGGGCTAGCGGAGTTACCTACGAGCAGTACTTC. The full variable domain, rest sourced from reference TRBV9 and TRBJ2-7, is DSGVTQTPKHLITATGQRVTLRCSPRSGDLSVYWYQQSLDQGLQFLIQYYNGEERAKGNILERFSAQQFPDLHSELNLSSLELGDSALYFCASSVGASGVTYEQYFGPGTRLTVT.

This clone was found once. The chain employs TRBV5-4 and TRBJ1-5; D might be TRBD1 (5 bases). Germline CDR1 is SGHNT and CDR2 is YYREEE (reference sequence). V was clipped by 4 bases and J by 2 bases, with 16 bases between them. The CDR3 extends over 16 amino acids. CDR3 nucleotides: TGTGCCAGCAGCCTGGGCGGGGGTGACGGCAATCAGCCCCAGCATTTT. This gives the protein CASSLGGGDGNQPQHF.

CDR3 coding DNA: TGTGCCAGCAGCCAAGAACGACTGATGGAGACCCAGTACTTC. Encoded protein: CASSQERLMETQYF. V usage is TRBV4-2 and J usage is TRBJ2-5, with D hard to call. V lost 0 bases to trimming and J lost 5 bases, with 10 bases between them. The CDR3 is 14 amino acids. From germline, CDR1 is LGHNA and CDR2 YNFKEQ.

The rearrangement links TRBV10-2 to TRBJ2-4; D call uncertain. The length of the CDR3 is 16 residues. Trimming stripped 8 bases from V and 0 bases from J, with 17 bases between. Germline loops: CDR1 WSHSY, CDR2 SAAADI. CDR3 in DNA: TGCGCCAGCCGCGATCAGGTGACGTTAGCCAAAAACATTCAGTACTTC. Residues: CASRDQVTLAKNIQYF.

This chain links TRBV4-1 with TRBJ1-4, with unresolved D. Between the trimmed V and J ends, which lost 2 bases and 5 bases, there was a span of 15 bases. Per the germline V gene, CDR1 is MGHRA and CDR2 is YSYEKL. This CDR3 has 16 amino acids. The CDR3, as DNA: TGCGCCAGCAGCCAACCCCCCGGGTCTAGGAATGAAAAACTGTTTTTT. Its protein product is CASSQPPGSRNEKLFF.

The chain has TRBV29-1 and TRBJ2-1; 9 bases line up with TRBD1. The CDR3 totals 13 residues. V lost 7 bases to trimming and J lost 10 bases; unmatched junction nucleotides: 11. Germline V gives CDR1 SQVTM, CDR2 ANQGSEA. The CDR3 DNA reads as TGCAGCGCCGAAGTACAGGGGGCAGAGGAGCAGTTCTTC. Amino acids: CSAEVQGAEEQFF.

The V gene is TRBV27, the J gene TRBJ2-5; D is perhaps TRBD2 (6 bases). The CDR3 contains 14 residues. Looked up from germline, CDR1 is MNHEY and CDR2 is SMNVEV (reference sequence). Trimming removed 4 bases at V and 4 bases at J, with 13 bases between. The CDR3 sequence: CASSYSSGGETQYF. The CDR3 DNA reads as TGTGCCAGCAGTTACAGTTCCGGGGGAGAGACCCAGTACTTC.

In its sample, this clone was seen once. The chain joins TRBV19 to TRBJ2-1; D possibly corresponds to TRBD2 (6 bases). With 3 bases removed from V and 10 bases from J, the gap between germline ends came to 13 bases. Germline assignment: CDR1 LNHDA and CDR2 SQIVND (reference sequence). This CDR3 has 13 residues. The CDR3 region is CASSITAREEQFF. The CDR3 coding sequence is TGTGCCAGTAGTATCACCGCCCGGGAGGAGCAGTTCTTC.

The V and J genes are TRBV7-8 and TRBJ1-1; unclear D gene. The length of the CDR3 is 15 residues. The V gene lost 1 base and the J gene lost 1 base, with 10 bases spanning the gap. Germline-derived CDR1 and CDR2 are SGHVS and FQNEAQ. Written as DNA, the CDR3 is TGTGCCAGCAGCTTAGGGCAGGCCGGGAACACTGAAGCTTTCTTT. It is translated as CASSLGQAGNTEAFF.

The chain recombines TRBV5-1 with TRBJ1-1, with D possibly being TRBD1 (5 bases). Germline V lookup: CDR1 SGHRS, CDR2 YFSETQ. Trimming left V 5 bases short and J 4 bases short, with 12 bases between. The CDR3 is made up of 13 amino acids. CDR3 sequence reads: CASRTRGGTEAFF. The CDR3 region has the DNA TGCGCCAGCAGGACGCGGGGGGGCACTGAAGCTTTCTTT.

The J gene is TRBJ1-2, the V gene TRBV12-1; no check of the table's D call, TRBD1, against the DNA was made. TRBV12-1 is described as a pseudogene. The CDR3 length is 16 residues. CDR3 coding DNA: TGTGCCAGCAGCTTTGGTGAGTTATACATAAGGGGGGGCTACACCTTC. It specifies CASSFGELYIRGGYTF.

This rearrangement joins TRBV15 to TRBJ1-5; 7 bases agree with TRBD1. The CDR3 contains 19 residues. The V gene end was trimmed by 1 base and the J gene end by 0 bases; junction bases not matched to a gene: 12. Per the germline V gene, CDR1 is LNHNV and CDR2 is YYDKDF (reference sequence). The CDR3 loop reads CATSRGQGPNQYSNQPQHF. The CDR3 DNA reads TGTGCCACCAGCAGAGGACAGGGACCAAACCAATATAGCAATCAGCCCCAGCATTTT. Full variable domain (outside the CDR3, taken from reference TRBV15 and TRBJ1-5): DAMVIQNPRYQVTQFGKPVTLSCSQTLNHNVMYWYQQKSSQAPKLLFHYYDKDFNNEADTPDNFQSRRPNTSFCFLDIRSPGLGDTAMYLCATSRGQGPNQYSNQPQHFGDGTRLSIL.

The CDR3 sequence: CASSLDRDSNQPQHF. DNA for the CDR3: TGTGCCAGCTCACTTGACAGGGATAGCAATCAGCCCCAGCATTTT. This rearrangement joins TRBV18 to TRBJ1-5, with 7 bases that match TRBD1. This CDR3 contains 15 residues. From germline, CDR1 is KGHSH and CDR2 LQKENI. Trimming removed 4 bases from V and 0 bases from J; junction bases left unmatched: 3. The complete variable domain, with remaining parts taken from reference TRBV18 and TRBJ1-5, reads NAGVMQNPRHLVRRRGQEARLRCSPMKGHSHVYWYRQLPEEGLKFMVYLQKENIIDESGMPKERFSAEFPKEGPSILRIQQVVRGDSAAYFCASSLDRDSNQPQHFGDGTRLSIL.

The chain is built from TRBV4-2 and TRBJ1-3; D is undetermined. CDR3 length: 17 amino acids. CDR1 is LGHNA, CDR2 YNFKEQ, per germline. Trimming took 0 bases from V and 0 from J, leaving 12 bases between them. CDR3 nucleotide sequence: TGTGCCAGCAGCCAAGATGGAGGGAGAAGCTCTGGAAACACCATATATTTT. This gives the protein CASSQDGGRSSGNTIYF.

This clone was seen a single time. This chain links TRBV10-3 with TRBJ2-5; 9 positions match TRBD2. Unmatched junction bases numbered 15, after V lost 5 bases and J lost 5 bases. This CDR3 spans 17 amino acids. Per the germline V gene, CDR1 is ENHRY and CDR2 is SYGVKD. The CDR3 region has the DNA TGTGCCATCAGTCCTGGTGGCGGGAGGGCTGTAGGGGAGACCCAGTACTTC. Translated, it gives CAISPGGGRAVGETQYF.

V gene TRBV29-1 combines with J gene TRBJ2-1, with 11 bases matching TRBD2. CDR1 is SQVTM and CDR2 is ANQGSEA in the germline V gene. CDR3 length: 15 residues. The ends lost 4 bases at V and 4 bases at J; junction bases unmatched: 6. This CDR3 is CSVGLAGGLYNEQFF. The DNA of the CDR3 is TGCAGCGTTGGGCTAGCGGGAGGACTATACAATGAGCAGTTCTTC.

The CDR3 region is CASRSGQGYGYTF. CDR3 in DNA: TGTGCCAGCAGATCTGGACAGGGCTATGGCTACACCTTC. The chain uses TRBV7-2 and TRBJ1-2; 8 positions match TRBD1. The trim removed 6 bases at V and 4 bases at J, leaving 4 bases unmatched. In germline, CDR1 is SGHTA, CDR2 FQGNSA. CDR3 size: 13 residues.

The CDR3 DNA reads as TGTGCCAGCAGTCGAGGGGACAGTTTCCCCGCAGATACGCAGTATTTT. Its protein product is CASSRGDSFPADTQYF. This rearrangement joins TRBV3-1 (or the pseudogene TRBV3-2) to TRBJ2-3, with TRBD1 matching over 7 bases. The V gene's germline CDR1 is LGHDT and CDR2 YNNKEL (reference sequence). The CDR3 is made up of 16 amino acids. V lost 6 bases, J lost 4 bases, and 13 bases stayed unmatched.

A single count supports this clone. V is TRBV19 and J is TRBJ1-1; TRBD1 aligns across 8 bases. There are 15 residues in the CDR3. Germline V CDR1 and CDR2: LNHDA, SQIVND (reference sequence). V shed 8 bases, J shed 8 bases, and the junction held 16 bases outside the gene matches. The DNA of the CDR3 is TGTGCCAGTCATAAATCGGGACAGGCCGTAGTGGAAGCTTTCTTT. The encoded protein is CASHKSGQAVVEAFF.